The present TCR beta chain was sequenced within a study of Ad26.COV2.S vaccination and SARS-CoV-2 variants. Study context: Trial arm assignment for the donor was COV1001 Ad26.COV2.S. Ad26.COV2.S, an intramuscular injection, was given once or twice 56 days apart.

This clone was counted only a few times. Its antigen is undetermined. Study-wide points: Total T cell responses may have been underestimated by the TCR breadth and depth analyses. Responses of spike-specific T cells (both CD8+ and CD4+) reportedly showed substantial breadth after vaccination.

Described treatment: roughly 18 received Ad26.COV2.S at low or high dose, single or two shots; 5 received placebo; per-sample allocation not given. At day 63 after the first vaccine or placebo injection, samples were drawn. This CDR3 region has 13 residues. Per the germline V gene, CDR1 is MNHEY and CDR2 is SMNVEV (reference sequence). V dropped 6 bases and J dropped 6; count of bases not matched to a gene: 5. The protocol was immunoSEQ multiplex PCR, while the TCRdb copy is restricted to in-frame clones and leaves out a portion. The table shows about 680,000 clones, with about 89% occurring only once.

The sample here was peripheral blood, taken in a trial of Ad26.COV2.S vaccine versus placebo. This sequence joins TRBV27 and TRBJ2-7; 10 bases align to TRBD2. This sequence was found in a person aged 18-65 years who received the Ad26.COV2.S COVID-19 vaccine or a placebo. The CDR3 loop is CASSIAGGSEQYF. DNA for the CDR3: TGTGCCAGCAGCATAGCGGGAGGATCCGAGCAGTACTTC.